This T cell receptor beta chain was sequenced in a study of monozygotic twins with inflammatory bowel disease. In the case of this clonotype: Its cognate antigen is unknown.

TCRdb re-called the 5' RACE reads, yielding one record per CDR3 amino acid sequence without DNA. The table for this sample gives under 200,000 distinct CDR3 sequences. Germline V lookup: CDR1 MNHEY, CDR2 SVGEGT. This CDR3 is built from 16 residues. Blood samples, whole and unsorted for T cells, yielded the isolated total RNA. Findings of the study overall: Especially with disease activity, IBD patients shared fewer clonotypes with others than healthy twins did.

The clonotype comes from a human donor with ulcerative colitis or Crohn's disease, or a healthy co-twin of an affected twin (not recorded which). This rearrangement joins TRBV6-2 or TRBV6-3 to TRBJ2-7; TCRdb calls TRBD1, which cannot be checked without DNA. The sample comprised blood. This chain's CDR3 is CASRVVGGQGMYEQYF.